Below, one TCR beta chain is given with its context. This clonotype has a handful of counts. The antigen it binds to is not known. No quality values exist for individual bases; no much larger clone is one base distant. V loses 5 bases of germline sequence and J loses 4 bases, and the interval between the two ends is 12 bases. CDR1 SGHTA and CDR2 FQGNSA were looked up in the germline V gene. Counted from cysteine to phenylalanine, this CDR3 has 14 amino acids. Just the 42-base CDR3 DNA is kept, in frame starting at base 1. This sample is drawn from a study of T cell repertoires in cytomegalovirus infection (dated by TCRdb to about 2019). About the full investigation: The peptide stimulations were aimed at well-studied HLA-B-restricted epitopes as well as recently identified HLA-C-restricted CMV epitopes, whose presentation resists viral immunomodulation. The HLA type of each donor mattered for the analysis, because public TCR beta signatures pointed to carriage of CMV infection along with the matching HLA type. The paper's findings and limits, for the study overall: The ex vivo response was dominated by HLA-C-restricted CMV-specific TCR beta clonotypes, which also provided the single most frequent clonotype in two of eight donors. Carriers of CMV infection plus the relevant HLA type were discriminated by the cumulative frequency of public TCR beta family members in the study cohort and in an independent roughly 340-donor cohort.

The listed sequencing device is Illumina HiSeq 1500. Starting from the raw public reads, TCRdb applied fastp trimming at Q25, assembled clones with MiXCR and retained in-frame beta chains. One record per CDR3 amino acid sequence lists the most common genes and DNA. The table for this sample lists about a million distinct CDR3 sequences; less than 35% of them were counted only once. Roughly 13% of the sample belongs to the ten largest clones. Explained via the paper, the treatment or condition label denotes: in vitro stimulation with specific CMV peptide epitopes to enrich CMV-specific T cells. Recombination joined TRBV7-2 with TRBJ2-1; no D gene call is confident. The input for sequencing was cultured CD8+ T cells from PBMCs, taken from culture after CMV antigen stimulation. This TCR derives from a human donor in good health (CMV status not recorded). Some clones in this sample may be carry-over from other donors' samples. The nucleotide sequence is given as TGTGCCAGCAGCCCCCACCCACGGTACAATGAGCAGTTCTTC. The resulting protein is CASSPHPRYNEQFF.